A single sample gave rise to the 5 T cell receptor beta chains below, sequenced in a study of T cell responses to AZD1222 COVID-19 vaccine. Method: immunoSEQ multiplex PCR; TCRdb's copy keeps in-frame clones and lacks some. The sample lists more than 95,000 clones, around 85% occurring once. The starting material was peripheral blood, obtained 28 days after the second AZD1222 dose. These receptors were taken from an adult who received the AZD1222 COVID-19 vaccine.

A note on this clone: A read error may produce the germline difference seen at one junction end. The V call is TRBV5-1, the J call TRBJ2-7; D is perhaps TRBD1 (8 bases). CDR1 is SGHRS and CDR2 is YFSETQ in the germline V gene. The CDR3 runs 15 residues. CDR3 in DNA: TGCGCCAGCAGATTGGGGGGGACAGGTCATGGCGAGCAGTACTTC. It yields the protein CASRLGGTGHGEQYF.

The gene calls are TRBV7-8 and TRBJ2-1; no firm D call. This CDR3 region has 12 residues. Germline values: CDR1 SGHVS, CDR2 FQNEAQ. V was pared by 5 bases and J by 4 bases, with 6 bases between. The CDR3 nucleotides are TGTGCCAGCAGCCCATTATACAATGAGCAGTTCTTC. It translates to CASSPLYNEQFF.

In regard to this clone: Other nucleotide sequences from this sample produce the same CDR3. The V call is TRBV6-5, the J call TRBJ1-5, with D possibly matching TRBD1 (5 bases). CDR3 length: 13 residues. CDR1 is MNHEY and CDR2 is SVGAGI in the germline V gene. V lost 2 bases and J lost 7, with 9 bases in between. This CDR3 is CASSYSRGQPQHF. CDR3 nucleotides: TGTGCCAGCAGTTACAGCCGGGGGCAGCCCCAGCATTTT.

V usage is TRBV19 and J usage is TRBJ2-2; 8 bases match TRBD2. The CDR3 runs 14 residues. Germline CDR1 is LNHDA and CDR2 is SQIVND (reference sequence). J was trimmed by 8 bases and V by 2 bases; bases with no gene match: 4. In DNA form, the CDR3 reads TGTGCCAGTAGTATATTGAGCGGGGGTGGGGAGCTGTTTTTT. As protein: CASSILSGGGELFF.

The CDR3 DNA reads TGTGCCTGGAGCTACTGGGGGAGACATGGGTACTTC. Protein sequence: CAWSYWGRHGYF. V usage is TRBV30 and J usage is TRBJ2-5; D could derive from TRBD1 or TRBD2 (5 bases each). The CDR3 extends over 12 amino acids. Deletions cut 3 bases from V and 13 bases from J, with 18 bases between. Looked up from germline, CDR1 is GTSNPN and CDR2 is SVGIG (reference sequence).